This TCR beta chain was obtained from a study of CD8 T cells in ankylosing spondylitis. Germline V gives CDR1 DFQATT, CDR2 SNEGSKA (reference sequence). The CDR3 sequence is 11 residues long. Trimming pared 7 bases from V and 0 bases from J, leaving 7 bases between. General study findings and limits: Blood from ankylosing spondylitis patients appeared to carry a characteristic roughly eight-variant TCR beta motif. Significantly higher representation of disease-linked clones was reported for matched ankylosing spondylitis synovial fluid.

This clonotype was seen many times. The target antigen is unknown. TCRdb re-called the 5' RACE reads with MiXCR, one entry per CDR3 protein. The sample lists 20,000 to 30,000 distinct CDR3 sequences; about an eighth were seen once. The chain recombines TRBV20-1 with TRBJ2-7; D ambiguous. This TCR came from a male donor with ankylosing spondylitis or in good health (not recorded which). The material sequenced was blood. The CDR3 DNA follows: TGCAGTGTGATTGACTCCTACGAGCAGTACTTC. This sequence encodes CSVIDSYEQYF.